This passage covers 17 T cell receptor beta chains from one sample sequenced in a study of T cell responses to AZD1222 COVID-19 vaccine. Assay: immunoSEQ multiplex PCR; the TCRdb copy retains only in-frame clones and omits some. The sample comprises 94,000 or so clones, about 88% of which are singletons, and about 1.5% rests with the top ten. This sample comprised peripheral blood, obtained on day 0 of AZD1222 vaccination. The receptor set was obtained from an adult in good health.

This chain joins TRBV7-3 and TRBJ2-7; no firm D call. V lost 4 bases and J lost 0, with 7 bases in between. Germline CDR1 and CDR2: SGHTA and FQGTGA. The CDR3 has 13 residues. As DNA, the CDR3 is TGTGCCAGCAGCTCCGACACCTCCTACGAGCAGTACTTC. It specifies CASSSDTSYEQYF.

The chain joins TRBV5-5 to TRBJ2-3; the D is unclear. V was pared by 0 bases and J by 2 bases, with 10 bases between. Germline-derived CDR1 and CDR2 are SGHKS and YYEKEE (reference sequence). This CDR3 comprises 15 residues. The CDR3 DNA sequence: TGTGCCAGCAGCTTGGAACGCTCCTCCACAGATACGCAGTATTTT. It encodes CASSLERSSTDTQYF.

V gene TRBV3-1 (or the pseudogene TRBV3-2) combines with J gene TRBJ2-7; possible D gene TRBD2, 6 bases. Per germline, CDR1 LGHDT and CDR2 YNNKEL (reference sequence). CDR3 length: 16 amino acids. The V end was cut by 7 bases, the J end by 4 bases, with 23 bases between. CDR3 in DNA: TGTGCCAGCACCCGAGGAGGGCGGGGAGAAACATACGAGCAGTACTTC. This gives the protein CASTRGGRGETYEQYF.

V gene TRBV3-1 (or the pseudogene TRBV3-2) combines with J gene TRBJ1-3; a possible D gene is TRBD1 (6 bases). V lost 6 bases and J 0 bases, leaving 18 bases between the germline ends. Germline values: CDR1 LGHDT, CDR2 YNNKEL (reference sequence). The CDR3 sequence is 17 residues long. CDR3 amino acids: CASRLNQIRGSGNTIYF. The DNA of the CDR3 is TGTGCCAGCAGACTTAACCAAATCAGGGGCTCTGGAAACACCATATATTTT.

The V and J genes are TRBV12-3 or TRBV12-4 and TRBJ1-2; D is unresolved. This CDR3 comprises 13 residues. V was trimmed by 6 bases and J by 0 bases, leaving 8 bases between them. The CDR3 region has the DNA TGTGCCAGCAGGGTCGGAGCTAACTATGGCTACACCTTC. It yields the protein CASRVGANYGYTF.

The J gene is TRBJ2-1, the V gene TRBV5-8, with 10 bases identical to TRBD2. The CDR3 has 14 amino acids. CDR1 is SGHTS and CDR2 is YDEGEE in the germline V gene. V lost 4 bases to trimming and J lost 12 bases; unmatched junction nucleotides: 10. The CDR3 protein is CASSRRTSGGGQFF. For the CDR3, the DNA is TGTGCCAGCAGCCGGCGGACTAGCGGCGGGGGGCAGTTCTTC.

The genes are TRBV28 and TRBJ1-2; D is possibly TRBD1 (6 bases). Germline-derived CDR1 and CDR2 are MDHEN and SYDVKM. The length of the CDR3 is 16 residues. Deletions cut 6 bases from V and 4 bases from J, with 21 bases between. Here the CDR3 reads CASRLSRGLGVYGYTF. For the CDR3, the DNA is TGTGCCAGCAGGCTCTCCAGGGGTTTGGGGGTCTATGGCTACACCTTC.

The rearrangement uses TRBV7-2 and TRBJ2-5; D is uncertain. This CDR3 has 14 amino acids. The germline gives CDR1 SGHTA, CDR2 FQGNSA. V was clipped by 5 bases and J by 5 bases, with 15 bases between them. In DNA, the CDR3 is TGTGCCAGCAGCGAACACGGTCTGAGGGAGACCCAGTACTTC. Translation gives CASSEHGLRETQYF.

V gene TRBV9 combines with J gene TRBJ1-3; TRBD1 might be the D (6 bases). This CDR3 has 14 residues. Trimming left V 7 bases short and J 0 bases short, with 11 bases between. Looked up from germline, CDR1 is SGDLS and CDR2 is YYNGEE. CDR3 in DNA: TGTGCCAGCTTACCAGGGGTCTCTGGAAACACCATATATTTT. Its protein is CASLPGVSGNTIYF.

The chain recombines TRBV9 with TRBJ1-1; 7 bases fit TRBD1. J lost 5 bases, V lost 3 bases, and 4 bases had no gene match. The CDR3 consists of 13 residues. Germline assignment: CDR1 SGDLS and CDR2 YYNGEE. For the CDR3, the DNA is TGTGCCAGCAGCGGAACACAGGGGACTGAAGCTTTCTTT. It yields the protein CASSGTQGTEAFF.

The gene calls are TRBV7-2 and TRBJ2-3; D might be TRBD1 (6 bases). Germline CDR1 and CDR2: SGHTA and FQGNSA. The CDR3 extends over 18 amino acids. Trimming shortened V by 6 bases and J by 2 bases, and 24 bases separated the two germline ends. The chain's CDR3 is CASSTDRDTGSYTDTQYF. The CDR3 DNA follows: TGTGCCAGCAGTACAGACCGGGACACAGGATCGTACACAGATACGCAGTATTTT.

The V call is TRBV30, the J call TRBJ1-1; D perhaps matches TRBD1 (5 bases). Germline CDR1 reads GTSNPN; CDR2 reads SVGIG (reference sequence). This CDR3 has 14 residues. Trimming took 1 base from V and 1 from J, leaving 10 bases between them. CDR3 amino acids: CAWSGVTGNTEAFF. CDR3 bases: TGTGCCTGGAGTGGTGTAACAGGGAACACTGAAGCTTTCTTT.

This clone occurred a few times. The V gene is TRBV7-8, the J gene TRBJ2-1, with 7 bases identical to TRBD1. Germline values: CDR1 SGHVS, CDR2 FQNEAQ. V dropped 5 bases and J dropped 6; count of bases not matched to a gene: 13. The CDR3 spans 16 residues. The CDR3 sequence is CASSISTGLWSNEQFF. CDR3 sequence (DNA): TGTGCCAGCAGCATATCGACAGGGCTGTGGAGCAATGAGCAGTTCTTC.

This clone was recorded a few times. The rearrangement uses TRBV27 and TRBJ2-3; 8 nucleotides agree with TRBD2. V shed 7 bases and J 2 bases; nucleotides not matched to a gene: 11. Germline V lookup: CDR1 MNHEY, CDR2 SMNVEV (reference sequence). CDR3 size: 16 residues. The CDR3 DNA reads TGTGCCAGCACCGACTGGGCGGGGGGACCCACAGATACGCAGTATTTT. It yields the protein CASTDWAGGPTDTQYF.

This clone has more than one count but fewer than ten. The chain links TRBV27 to TRBJ2-2, with 9 positions matching TRBD1. Germline CDR1 MNHEY, CDR2 SMNVEV (reference sequence). This CDR3 is built from 16 residues. The V segment lost 3 bases and the J segment 8 bases; nucleotides outside the gene matches: 10. The CDR3 is CASSFPGQGLRGELFF. The CDR3 coding sequence is TGTGCCAGCAGTTTCCCGGGACAGGGACTAAGAGGGGAGCTGTTTTTT.

The chain links TRBV9 to TRBJ1-4; TRBD1 matches at 8 bases. CDR3 length: 18 amino acids. V lost 1 base to trimming and J lost 3 bases; unmatched junction nucleotides: 11. In germline, CDR1 is SGDLS, CDR2 YYNGEE. CDR3 sequence reads: CASSVSRTGSWANEKLFF. CDR3 bases: TGTGCCAGCAGCGTATCCCGGACAGGGAGTTGGGCTAATGAAAAACTGTTTTTT.

This rearrangement joins TRBV6-5 to TRBJ2-1, with 10 bases fitting TRBD2. The J segment lost 2 bases and the V segment lost 4 bases, leaving 2 bases of the junction unmatched. The CDR3 is 15 residues long. From germline, CDR1 is MNHEY and CDR2 SVGAGI. CDR3 residues: CASSSSGGAYNEQFF. The CDR3 region has the DNA TGTGCCAGCAGTTCAAGCGGGGGGGCCTACAATGAGCAGTTCTTC.